This TCR beta chain was recorded in a study of PD-1 blockade in classical Hodgkin lymphoma. Points from the study as a whole: Prior therapy or disease activity may underlie the repertoire differences, whose causes remain undefined. Complete responders entered with baseline diversity on par with newly diagnosed patients, the results showed.

This clone was seen a single time. Its cognate antigen is unknown. As to time point: cycle 4 day 1 (C4D1), after more than five weeks of nivolumab. Each and every patient relapsed after autologous stem cell transplantation, and patients got differing brentuximab vedotin exposure. By magnetic negative selection, CD4+ T cells were purified from thawed PBMCs. Profiling relied on immunoSEQ multiplex PCR, and the TCRdb table lists in-frame clones only, not all of them. The repertoire holds approximately 20,000 clones, with roughly 80% as singletons. Trimming removed 0 bases at V and 6 bases at J, with 8 bases between. The CDR3 length is 14 residues. Germline V lookup: CDR1 LNHNV, CDR2 YYDKDF (reference sequence).

The sequences come from CD4+ T cells from blood, collected before the fourth cycle of nivolumab. The clonotype originates from a human donor with classical Hodgkin lymphoma. The gene calls are TRBV15 and TRBJ2-2; D is uncertain. CDR3 region: CATSRDLAAGELFF. The DNA for the CDR3 is TGTGCCACCAGCAGAGATCTGGCGGCCGGGGAGCTGTTTTTT.